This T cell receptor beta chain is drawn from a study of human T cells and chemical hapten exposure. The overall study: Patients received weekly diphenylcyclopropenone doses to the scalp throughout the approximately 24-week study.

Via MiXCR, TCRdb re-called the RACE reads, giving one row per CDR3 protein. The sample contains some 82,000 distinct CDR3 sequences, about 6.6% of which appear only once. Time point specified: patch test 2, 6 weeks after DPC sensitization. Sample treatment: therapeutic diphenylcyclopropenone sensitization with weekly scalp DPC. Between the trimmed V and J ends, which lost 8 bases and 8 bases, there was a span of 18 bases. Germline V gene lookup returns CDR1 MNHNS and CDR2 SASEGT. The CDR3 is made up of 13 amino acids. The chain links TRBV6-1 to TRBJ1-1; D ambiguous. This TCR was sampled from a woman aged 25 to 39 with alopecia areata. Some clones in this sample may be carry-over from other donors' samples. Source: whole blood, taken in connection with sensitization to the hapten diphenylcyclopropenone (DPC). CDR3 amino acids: CASFSDGPWEAFF. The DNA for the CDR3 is TGTGCCAGCTTCTCGGACGGACCCTGGGAAGCTTTCTTT.